One and the same sample provided the 10 T cell receptor beta chains below, sequenced in a study of radiation and T cells in renal cell carcinoma. TCRdb keeps only in-frame clones here, not all; method: immunoSEQ multiplex PCR. The table records some 120,000 clones, over 75% of them present only once. Time point specified: blood 2 weeks post-SBRT. This sample's treatment: 15 Gy SBRT to primary tumor, nephrectomy 4 weeks later. Sample: blood, taken from a patient whose treatment included radiotherapy and nephrectomy. The receptors stem from a woman aged 60-75 years with renal cell carcinoma.

CDR3 protein: CASSLRGRRPLHF. The DNA for the CDR3 is TGTGCCAGCAGTTTAAGGGGGCGCAGACCCCTCCACTTT. The rearrangement joins TRBV28 to TRBJ1-6; TRBD1 agrees at 7 bases. The CDR3 contains 13 residues. J lost 12 bases, V lost 2 bases, and 4 bases had no gene match. Germline-derived CDR1 and CDR2 are MDHEN and SYDVKM.

The CDR3 protein is CASSQVIGSLGEQYF. CDR3 nucleotide sequence: TGCGCCAGCAGCCAAGTGATCGGTTCCCTAGGTGAGCAGTACTTC. The J gene is TRBJ2-7, the V gene TRBV4-1; D call uncertain. V was trimmed by 1 base and J by 7 bases, leaving 17 bases between them. The CDR3 totals 15 residues. Germline V gene sequence: CDR1 MGHRA, CDR2 YSYEKL.

The V and J genes are TRBV18 and TRBJ1-6; D unresolved. Trimming left V 6 bases short and J 8 bases short, with 11 bases between. This CDR3 contains 13 residues. CDR1 is KGHSH and CDR2 is LQKENI in the germline V gene. CDR3 residues: CASSGISDSPLHF. CDR3 sequence (DNA): TGTGCCAGCTCCGGAATCAGCGATTCACCCCTCCACTTT. The variable domain in full, completed from reference TRBV18 and TRBJ1-6, reads NAGVMQNPRHLVRRRGQEARLRCSPMKGHSHVYWYRQLPEEGLKFMVYLQKENIIDESGMPKERFSAEFPKEGPSILRIQQVVRGDSAAYFCASSGISDSPLHFGNGTRLTVT.

The chain combines TRBV28 with TRBJ1-6; maybe TRBD1 (6 bases). Deletions cut 3 bases from V and 6 bases from J, with 15 bases between. CDR1 and CDR2 from the germline V gene are MDHEN and SYDVKM. This CDR3 is built from 16 residues. In DNA, the CDR3 is TGTGCCAGCAGTTTCTCGGGGCGGGGGCGTAATTCACCCCTCCACTTT. It yields the protein CASSFSGRGRNSPLHF.

The chain is built from TRBV5-1 and TRBJ2-3; a weak D match, TRBD2 (5 bases). Trimming pared 7 bases from V and 4 bases from J, leaving 19 bases between. The germline gives CDR1 SGHRS, CDR2 YFSETQ. CDR3 length equals 15 residues. The CDR3 spells CASRLGSRRSDTQYF. In DNA, the CDR3 is TGCGCCAGCCGTTTGGGGAGCCGTCGCTCAGATACGCAGTATTTT.

This clone was counted once. This rearrangement joins TRBV5-4 to TRBJ2-3; D is perhaps TRBD2 (6 bases). The V gene lost 2 bases and the J gene lost 4 bases, with 11 bases spanning the gap. The CDR3 sequence is 14 residues long. The germline gives CDR1 SGHNT, CDR2 YYREEE (reference sequence). The DNA for the CDR3 is TGTGCCAGCAGCTTTGGGTCGGGGGCAGATACGCAGTATTTT. This encodes CASSFGSGADTQYF.

V gene TRBV4-1 combines with J gene TRBJ2-7; tentative D call: TRBD1 (9 bases). Germline CDR1 is MGHRA and CDR2 is YSYEKL. Trimming stripped 3 bases from V and 2 bases from J, with 20 bases between. The CDR3 is 17 residues long. The CDR3 region is CASSHLAGQGKAYEQYF. CDR3 nucleotide sequence: TGCGCCAGCAGCCACTTAGCGGGACAGGGAAAGGCCTACGAGCAGTACTTC.

This chain uses TRBV19 with TRBJ1-6; TRBD1 matches at 9 bases. Germline V gene data show CDR1 as LNHDA and CDR2 as SQIVND (reference sequence). The CDR3 is made up of 14 amino acids. The junction had 5 bases not matched to a gene; V was cut back by 7 bases and J by 7 bases. The DNA of the CDR3 is TGTGCCAGTAAGGAGACAGGGGGAAATTCACCCCTCCACTTT. This sequence encodes CASKETGGNSPLHF.

The chain links TRBV27 to TRBJ2-3; D may correspond to TRBD1 or TRBD2 (5 bases each). The germline gives CDR1 MNHEY, CDR2 SMNVEV (reference sequence). The length of the CDR3 is 16 residues. Trimming took 6 bases from V and 5 from J, leaving 21 bases between them. The CDR3 here is CASSPSLGTFQDTQYF. For the CDR3, the DNA is TGTGCCAGCAGCCCTTCTTTGGGGACCTTCCAAGATACGCAGTATTTT.

The J gene is TRBJ1-3, the V gene TRBV28; TRBD1 might be the D (6 bases). This CDR3 is 15 amino acids long. Germline V CDR1 and CDR2: MDHEN, SYDVKM. The V end was cut by 1 base, the J end by 4 bases, with 11 bases between. The CDR3 region has the DNA TGTGCCAGCAGTTTATACAGGGCTGCCGGAAACACCATATATTTT. Protein: CASSLYRAAGNTIYF.